This TCR beta chain was identified in a study of CD8+ T cells in alopecia areata. Regarding the study as a whole: Sequences from scalp samples also cover resident alphabeta T cells of normal skin. The study found higher clonality in lesional than normal scalp, especially in alopecia totalis/universalis.

Comments on this clone: Its matching antigen is unknown.

This CDR3 comprises 10 residues. Trimming shortened V by 6 bases and J by 10 bases, and 10 bases separated the two germline ends. Germline V CDR1 and CDR2: SQVTM, ANQGSEA. It was cDNA, reverse transcribed from extracted RNA, that served as the sequencing template. The repertoire was sequenced with immunoSEQ multiplex PCR; TCRdb's copy has only in-frame clones and lacks some. The sample shows about 34,000 clones, about three quarters of them seen only once. Specimen: NKG2D-low CD8+ T cells sorted from blood. V is TRBV29-1 and J is TRBJ2-1; perhaps TRBD1 as D (5 bases). This clonotype was sampled from a human donor with alopecia areata. CDR3 loop: CSVGETEQFF. The CDR3 region has the DNA TGCAGCGTAGGGGAAACCGAGCAGTTCTTC.